The clone carrying this T cell receptor beta chain was counted only a few times. The antigen is not known. V lost 6 bases, J lost 4 bases, and 9 bases stayed unmatched. Germline V gene lookup returns CDR1 SQVTM and CDR2 ANQGSEA. There are 13 residues in the CDR3. These data come from a study of CD8+ T cells in alopecia areata. Study-level results: Among patients, TCR sharing was less clear than in mice, a difference possibly due in part to HLA diversity in the patient population.

Extracted RNA was reverse transcribed, and the resulting cDNA served as sequencing template. Data came from immunoSEQ multiplex PCR; TCRdb stores just in-frame clones and leaves some out. The sample holds more than 150,000 clones, over 50% seen once. The sequencing used CD4+ T cells sorted from blood, collected at week 0. The source of this sequence is a human donor with alopecia areata. The genes are TRBV29-1 and TRBJ2-7, with TRBD2 identical over 7 bases. Here the CDR3 reads CSVSGTTTYEQYF. The CDR3 nucleotides read TGCAGCGTCTCCGGGACTACCACTTACGAGCAGTACTTC.